The 2 T cell receptor beta chains below come from one sample, sequenced in a study of blood T cell dynamics during melanoma immunotherapy. Time point given: week 3, after first cycle of checkpoint inhibitor. TCRdb keeps only in-frame clones here, not all; method: immunoSEQ multiplex PCR. The sample lists approximately 3,700 clones, 90% to 97% seen once, with 0.5% in the top ten. This material consisted of effector memory CD8+ T cells from blood, taken from a patient treated with checkpoint blockade. The source is a human donor with melanoma.

The chain joins TRBV18 to TRBJ2-2, with TRBD2 matching 10 bases. Germline CDR1 and CDR2: KGHSH and LQKENI. The CDR3 runs 18 residues. The V and J ends lost 1 base and 0 bases, in that order; junction bases with no gene match: 5. This CDR3 reads CASSPLAGGIANTGELFF. DNA of the CDR3: TGTGCCAGCTCACCACTAGCGGGAGGTATCGCGAACACCGGGGAGCTGTTTTTT.

The chain is built from TRBV19 and TRBJ1-2; TRBD1 might be the D (5 bases). Trimming cost V 1 base and J 4 bases, with 10 bases left between them. Germline loops: CDR1 LNHDA, CDR2 SQIVND (reference sequence). The CDR3 contains 14 residues. As DNA, the CDR3 is TGTGCCAGTAGTATAGTAGGAGGGACCTATGGCTACACCTTC. Protein sequence: CASSIVGGTYGYTF.